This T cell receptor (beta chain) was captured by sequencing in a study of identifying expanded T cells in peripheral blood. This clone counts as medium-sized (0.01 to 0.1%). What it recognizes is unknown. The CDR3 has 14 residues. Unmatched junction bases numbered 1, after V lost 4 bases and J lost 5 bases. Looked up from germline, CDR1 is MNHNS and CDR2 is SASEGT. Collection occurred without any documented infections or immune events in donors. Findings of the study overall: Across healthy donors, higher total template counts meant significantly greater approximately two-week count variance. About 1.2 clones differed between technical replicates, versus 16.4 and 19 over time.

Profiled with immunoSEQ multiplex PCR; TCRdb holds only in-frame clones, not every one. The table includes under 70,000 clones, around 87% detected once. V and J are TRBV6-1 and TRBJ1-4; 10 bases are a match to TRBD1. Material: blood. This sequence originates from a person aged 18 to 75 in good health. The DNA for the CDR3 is TGTGCCAGCAGTGTGGGACAGGGGAATGAAAAACTGTTTTTT. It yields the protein CASSVGQGNEKLFF.